This paragraph reports one T cell receptor (beta chain). Its matching antigen is unknown. The data derive from a study of T cell responses to AZD1222 COVID-19 vaccine. The CDR3 consists of 13 residues. In germline, CDR1 is MNHEY, CDR2 SVGAGI. The V segment lost 6 bases and the J segment 6 bases; nucleotides outside the gene matches: 6. The method was immunoSEQ multiplex PCR; TCRdb's version includes in-frame clones alone and lacks a portion of them. This table has 100,000 to 120,000 clones, 81% appearing once. Whole-study findings and limits: The sample set comprised mostly white British donors with more females, and clonal diversity was possibly underestimated. The study sampled repertoires only after the peak T cell response. After two AZD1222 doses, spike-specific TCR breadth and depth rose versus day 0.

The specimen was peripheral blood, collected on day 0 of AZD1222 vaccination. The chain uses TRBV6-5 and TRBJ2-7; 9 positions match TRBD1. The TCR sequence derives from an adult in good health. CDR3 sequence reads: CASRTGQGFEQYF. The CDR3 nucleotides read TGTGCCAGCAGGACAGGACAGGGGTTCGAGCAGTACTTC.